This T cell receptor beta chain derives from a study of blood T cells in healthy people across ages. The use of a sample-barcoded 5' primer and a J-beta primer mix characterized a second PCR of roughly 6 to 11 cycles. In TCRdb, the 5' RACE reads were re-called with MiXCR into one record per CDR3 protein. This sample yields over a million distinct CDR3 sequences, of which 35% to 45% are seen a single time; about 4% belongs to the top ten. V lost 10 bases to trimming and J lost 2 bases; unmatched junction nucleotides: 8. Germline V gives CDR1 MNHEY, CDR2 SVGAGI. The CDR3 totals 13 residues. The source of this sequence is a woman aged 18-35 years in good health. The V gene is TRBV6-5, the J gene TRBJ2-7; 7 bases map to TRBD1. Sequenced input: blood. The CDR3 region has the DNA TGTGCCACCAAAGACAGGGCGCCCTACGAGCAGTACTTC. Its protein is CATKDRAPYEQYF.